This entry lists 27 T cell receptor beta chains sequenced from one sample in a study of blood T cell repertoires in COVID-19 (dated by TCRdb to 2018 to 2020). The protocol used for the library was the immunoSEQ multiplex PCR assay. Drawn from immuneACCESS, this table holds only the in-frame rearrangements with V and J called that TCRdb kept. Clones are partly lost; checked studies trace under half to an unresolved V gene and leave the rest unexplained. In this sample the table shows around 230,000 clones, 80% to 85% of which occur a single time. The ten largest clones take up around 25% of the sample. The sample consisted of peripheral blood. All receptors come from a man aged 40-55 years with acute or convalescent COVID-19.

The rearrangement uses TRBV4-3 and TRBJ2-7; the match to TRBD2 covers 8 bases. The CDR3 runs to 16 residues. V lost 0 bases to trimming and J lost 0 bases; unmatched junction nucleotides: 4. The V gene's germline CDR1 is LGHNA and CDR2 YSLEER. The CDR3 loop reads CASSQDPSGPSYEQYF. Here the CDR3 DNA reads TGCGCCAGCAGCCAAGATCCTAGCGGGCCCTCCTACGAGCAGTACTTC.

The chain is built from TRBV5-6 and TRBJ2-1; 7 bases line up with TRBD2. V shed 1 base and J 7 bases; nucleotides not matched to a gene: 8. Germline V gene data show CDR1 as SGHDT and CDR2 as YYEEEE. The CDR3 has 15 amino acids. The CDR3 loop is CASSLSRLAQNEQFF. The CDR3 DNA reads TGTGCCAGCAGCTTGTCCCGACTAGCTCAGAATGAGCAGTTCTTC.

V gene TRBV11-2 combines with J gene TRBJ2-1; 11 nucleotides align to TRBD2. The CDR3 consists of 13 residues. Trimming cost V 11 bases and J 5 bases; bases outside gene matches: 5. The germline V gene encodes CDR1 SGHAT and CDR2 FQNNGV. CDR3 loop: CACGTSGNNEQFF. The CDR3 coding sequence is TGTGCCTGCGGGACTAGCGGTAACAATGAGCAGTTCTTC.

This rearrangement joins TRBV7-2 to TRBJ1-2, with TRBD1 identical over 7 bases. CDR3 length: 14 amino acids. Germline V gives CDR1 SGHTA, CDR2 FQGNSA. V trimming: 1 base; J trimming: 7 bases; junction bases outside the gene matches: 6. CDR3 nucleotide sequence: TGTGCCAGCAGCTTAGATACAGGGGACGGTGGCTACACCTTC. As protein: CASSLDTGDGGYTF. The whole variable domain, remainder taken from reference TRBV7-2 and TRBJ1-2, is GAGVSQSPSNKVTEKGKDVELRCDPISGHTALYWYRQSLGQGLEFLIYFQGNSAPDKSGLPSDRFSAERTGGSVSTLTIQRTQQEDSAVYLCASSLDTGDGGYTFGSGTRLTVV.

V is TRBV6-5 and J is TRBJ1-2, with D possibly being TRBD1 (6 bases). Germline loops: CDR1 MNHEY, CDR2 SVGAGI. The CDR3 covers 13 residues. The germline V and J ends were trimmed by 10 bases and 1 base, with 13 bases remaining between them. The chain's CDR3 is CATRTDLNYGYTF. CDR3 DNA sequence: TGTGCCACCCGGACAGACCTTAACTATGGCTACACCTTC.

The chain links TRBV4-3 to TRBJ2-2; 15 bases agree with TRBD2. V lost 0 bases, J lost 4 bases, and 9 bases stayed unmatched. The CDR3 consists of 20 residues. CDR1 is LGHNA, CDR2 YSLEER, per germline. CDR3 loop: CASSQDASRTSGRATGELFF. In DNA, the CDR3 is TGCGCCAGCAGCCAAGACGCATCTCGGACTAGCGGGAGGGCCACCGGGGAGCTGTTTTTT.

The rearrangement uses TRBV11-1 and TRBJ2-1; maybe TRBD1 (6 bases). The CDR3 runs 13 residues. V shed 6 bases and J shed 3 bases, with 9 bases lying between them. Germline V CDR1 and CDR2: SGHAT, FQDESV (reference sequence). CDR3 amino acids: CASRLQGYNEQFF. The DNA for the CDR3 is TGTGCCAGCAGATTACAGGGCTACAATGAGCAGTTCTTC.

J is TRBJ1-2 and V is TRBV27; 12 nucleotides align to TRBD1. The J segment lost 5 bases and the V segment lost 3 bases, leaving 4 bases of the junction unmatched. The germline gives CDR1 MNHEY, CDR2 SMNVEV (reference sequence). This CDR3 is built from 15 residues. CDR3 sequence: CASSFEGQGAYGYTF. The CDR3 DNA reads TGTGCCAGCAGTTTTGAGGGACAGGGGGCGTATGGCTACACCTTC.

This chain joins TRBV18 and TRBJ1-2, with 7 bases lining up with TRBD1. Germline V gives CDR1 KGHSH, CDR2 LQKENI. V was clipped by 6 bases and J by 5 bases; unmatched bases: 9. CDR3 length equals 14 residues. CDR3: CASSPGTDNYGYTF. CDR3 DNA: TGTGCCAGCTCCCCCGGGACAGATAATTATGGCTACACCTTC.

This sequence joins TRBV3-1 (or the pseudogene TRBV3-2) and TRBJ2-7; TRBD2 is a possible D gene (6 bases). The V end was cut by 2 bases, the J end by 4 bases, with 15 bases between. The germline gives CDR1 LGHDT, CDR2 YNNKEL (reference sequence). CDR3 length equals 15 residues. CDR3: CASSQRGSGAYEQYF. In DNA form, the CDR3 reads TGTGCCAGCAGCCAACGTGGTAGCGGAGCATACGAGCAGTACTTC.

This rearrangement joins TRBV4-2 to TRBJ2-2, with 8 bases fitting TRBD1. Losses at the gene ends were 3 bases for V and 0 bases for J; bases not matched to a gene: 6. The CDR3 length is 17 residues. Germline CDR1 reads LGHNA; CDR2 reads YNFKEQ. The CDR3 loop reads CASSHAQGDTNTGELFF. CDR3 DNA: TGTGCCAGCAGCCACGCACAGGGGGACACGAACACCGGGGAGCTGTTTTTT.

The chain has TRBV18 and TRBJ1-4; D remains unclear. Looked up from germline, CDR1 is KGHSH and CDR2 is LQKENI. The CDR3 length is 13 residues. V was clipped by 2 bases and J by 6 bases, with 7 bases between them. This CDR3 is CASSPMVDEKLFF. The CDR3 DNA reads TGTGCCAGCTCACCAATGGTAGATGAAAAACTGTTTTTT.

The chain joins TRBV30 to TRBJ2-7, with TRBD1 as a possible D gene (6 bases). The V gene's germline CDR1 is GTSNPN and CDR2 SVGIG (reference sequence). This CDR3 has 12 residues. Trimming stripped 2 bases from V and 2 bases from J, with 7 bases between. CDR3 bases: TGTGCCTGGAGTAGGGACACCTACGAGCAGTACTTC. Protein sequence: CAWSRDTYEQYF.

This chain joins TRBV30 and TRBJ1-2; TRBD1 might be the D (5 bases). V lost 0 bases and J lost 13, with 18 bases in between. The CDR3 is 13 residues long. Germline V lookup: CDR1 GTSNPN, CDR2 SVGIG (reference sequence). Written as DNA, the CDR3 is TGTGCCTGGAGTGTTGCAGGGAATTTCGCGGTCACCTTC. It specifies CAWSVAGNFAVTF.

V and J are TRBV5-4 and TRBJ1-2; D is possibly TRBD1 (6 bases). The V gene's germline CDR1 is SGHNT and CDR2 YYREEE (reference sequence). The CDR3 sequence is 13 residues long. V lost 3 bases to trimming and J lost 7 bases, with 13 bases between them. The CDR3 coding sequence is TGTGCCAGCAGCTCCACAGGGCGCTTTGGCTACACCTTC. As protein: CASSSTGRFGYTF.

The V call is TRBV5-1, the J call TRBJ1-1, with TRBD1 matching over 10 bases. The ends lost 4 bases at V and 5 bases at J; junction bases unmatched: 8. The CDR3 has 15 amino acids. Germline loops: CDR1 SGHRS, CDR2 YFSETQ. DNA for the CDR3: TGCGCCAGCAGCCCTAGGACAGGGGGAAGGACTGAAGCTTTCTTT. Residues: CASSPRTGGRTEAFF.

The CDR3 DNA is TGTGCCAGCAGTAAGGCGGGAGTTCAGGGCGGGGAGCTGTTTTTT. Its protein is CASSKAGVQGGELFF. This chain connects TRBV6-5 to TRBJ2-2; 7 nucleotides align to TRBD2. The germline CDR1 and CDR2 sequences are MNHEY and SVGAGI. The CDR3 consists of 15 residues. Losses at the gene ends were 5 bases for V and 7 bases for J; bases not matched to a gene: 10.

This chain connects TRBV5-1 to TRBJ2-7; TRBD2 matches at 12 bases. V lost 5 bases and J lost 2; bases outside the gene matches: 5. The CDR3 is 15 amino acids. Germline CDR1 reads SGHRS; CDR2 reads YFSETQ. CDR3 DNA: TGCGCCAGCAGTCCTCTAGCGGGGGGGACCTACGAGCAGTACTTC. Amino acid sequence: CASSPLAGGTYEQYF.

J is TRBJ2-2 and V is TRBV11-2; 7 bases agree with TRBD1. After removal of 5 bases from V and 7 bases from J, the junction contained 7 bases not matched to a gene. Germline V lookup: CDR1 SGHAT, CDR2 FQNNGV. This CDR3 is 14 amino acids long. The CDR3 DNA is TGTGCCAGCAGCCAAGACAGGGTCGGCGGGGAGCTGTTTTTT. Protein product: CASSQDRVGGELFF.

The chain is built from TRBV10-3 and TRBJ2-7, with 9 positions matching TRBD1. The CDR3 totals 15 residues. Losses at the gene ends were 4 bases for V and 6 bases for J; bases not matched to a gene: 10. In germline, CDR1 is ENHRY, CDR2 SYGVKD. In DNA form, the CDR3 reads TGTGCCATCAGTGCCTTCTCCGGGACAGGGTCCGAGCAGTACTTC. Protein sequence: CAISAFSGTGSEQYF.

The chain employs TRBV7-2 and TRBJ2-3; 11 bases are shared with TRBD2. Losses at the gene ends were 1 base for V and 2 bases for J; bases not matched to a gene: 2. The CDR3 consists of 16 residues. Looked up from germline, CDR1 is SGHTA and CDR2 is FQGNSA. CDR3 coding DNA: TGTGCCAGCAGCTTAGAACTAGCGGGGGTCACAGATACGCAGTATTTT. This translates into CASSLELAGVTDTQYF. The whole variable domain, filled in from reference TRBV7-2 and TRBJ2-3, reads GAGVSQSPSNKVTEKGKDVELRCDPISGHTALYWYRQSLGQGLEFLIYFQGNSAPDKSGLPSDRFSAERTGGSVSTLTIQRTQQEDSAVYLCASSLELAGVTDTQYFGPGTRLTVL.

This clone was observed once. The rearrangement links TRBV20-1 to TRBJ1-1; maybe TRBD1 (5 bases). The CDR3 sequence is 11 residues long. Germline V gene lookup returns CDR1 DFQATT and CDR2 SNEGSKA (reference sequence). V was clipped by 6 bases and J by 10 bases, with 15 bases between them. Written as DNA, the CDR3 is TGCAGTGCGATAGACCTCAGGGTAGCTTTCTTT. This codes for CSAIDLRVAFF.

The rearrangement links TRBV2 to TRBJ1-5, with TRBD1 matching 7 bases. The V segment lost 5 bases and the J segment 7 bases; nucleotides outside the gene matches: 5. CDR1 and CDR2 from the germline V gene are SNHLY and FYNNEI. The CDR3 is 13 residues long. The CDR3 spells CASSTTGLQPQHF. The CDR3 DNA sequence: TGTGCCAGCAGTACGACAGGGCTCCAGCCCCAGCATTTT.

The chain couples TRBV18 to TRBJ1-1, with TRBD1 matching 7 bases. J was trimmed by 6 bases and V by 6 bases; bases with no gene match: 4. The CDR3 contains 12 residues. Germline V CDR1 and CDR2: KGHSH, LQKENI. DNA of the CDR3: TGTGCCAGCTCGTCAGGGACAGCTGAAGCTTTCTTT. Translation gives CASSSGTAEAFF.

The rearrangement links TRBV29-1 to TRBJ2-2; weak D call: TRBD1 (6 bases). V lost 7 bases, J lost 0 bases, and 9 bases lay in between. This CDR3 comprises 13 residues. Germline CDR1 SQVTM, CDR2 ANQGSEA. This CDR3 reads CSGYRANTGELFF. DNA for the CDR3: TGCAGCGGTTACAGGGCGAACACCGGGGAGCTGTTTTTT.

This clone was counted once. The rearrangement joins TRBV19 to TRBJ1-6, with a possible D match to TRBD1 (6 bases). V lost 6 bases, J lost 7 bases, and 13 bases lay in between. In germline, CDR1 is LNHDA, CDR2 SQIVND (reference sequence). There are 14 residues in the CDR3. As DNA, the CDR3 is TGTGCCAGTAGCCCCCGGGACACAAATTCACCCCTCCACTTT. It specifies CASSPRDTNSPLHF.

This clone has more than one count but fewer than ten. The genes are TRBV6-1 and TRBJ2-3; no clear D. Trimming took 4 bases from V and 3 from J, leaving 17 bases between them. This CDR3 is 16 amino acids long. Per germline, CDR1 MNHNS and CDR2 SASEGT. CDR3: CASSATHPRWTDTQYF. CDR3 coding DNA: TGTGCCAGCAGTGCCACACACCCGCGGTGGACAGATACGCAGTATTTT.